This T cell receptor (beta chain) was captured by sequencing in a study of T cell repertoires in cytomegalovirus infection. At the level of the study: Peptides in the study included HLA-C-restricted and HLA-B-restricted CMV epitopes. Carrying CMV and the relevant HLA type showed in public TCR beta signatures.

The V end lost 11 bases, the J end lost 7 bases, and 21 bases lay between the germline ends. Per germline, CDR1 MNHEY and CDR2 SVGEGT. The CDR3 sequence is 15 residues long. Concerning this clonotype: Antigen specificity is unknown.

Study findings and constraints: The cumulative frequency of public TCR beta families identified carriers of CMV plus the relevant HLA. CMV-specific TCR beta clonotypes restricted by HLA-C dominated the ex vivo response.

TCRdb reprocessed the reads with MiXCR, giving one entry per CDR3 protein. In the table there are about a million distinct CDR3 sequences, approximately 31% of which are singletons. The chain joins TRBV6-2 or TRBV6-3 to TRBJ1-6, with unresolved D. The sequenced sample was cultured CD8+ T cells from PBMCs, obtained from culture after CMV antigen stimulation. This TCR was recovered from a human donor in good health (CMV status not recorded). Some clones in this sample may be carry-over from other donors' samples. The CDR3 nucleotides are TGTGCCTCTACCGGCGGGGATTCGGGGAATTCACCCCTCCACTTT. Translating it yields CASTGGDSGNSPLHF.